This section outlines one TCR beta chain sequence together with its context. Its antigen has not been determined. No quality values exist for individual bases; no much larger clone is one base distant. This entry comes from a study of cytomegalovirus exposure and HLA in healthy donors (dated by TCRdb to about 2017). A note on the overall study: According to an earlier analysis of 550 to 750 of the donors, about 170 million T cells yielded some 120 million unique TCR beta sequences and approximately 300 Gb of sequence data. An early release covering 550 to 650 HLA-typed donors comprised around 300 gigabases of sequencing data and roughly 85 million unique TCR sequences. Of the approximately 400 genotyped donors, 75% to 85% were placed in the genetic ancestry cluster associated with self-reported Caucasian donors. The study aimed to test whether signatures of past pathogen exposure could be identified by cataloging public T cell receptors. Using immunosequencing, the study profiled T cell repertoires from fewer than 850 subjects and related those repertoires to cytomegalovirus serostatus. In addition to the first cohort of 650 to 800 subjects, a separate validation cohort of 130 or so different subjects was used. To predict cytomegalovirus infection status, the study brought together high-throughput TCR immunosequencing, statistical association of individual TCRs with disease status, and machine learning. To study patterns of TCR occurrence, a later analysis re-analyzed previously published TCR beta repertoires from 650 to 750 donors and added high-resolution HLA genotyping. The later analysis used no new phenotypic data to find candidate immune exposures, relying instead on TCR beta sequences and their occurrence across donors. An earlier analysis of more than 450 of the donors used high-throughput TCR beta sequencing to judge whether each TCR beta V gene segment behaved as functional or pseudogenic. Donor age, sex, ethnicity and CMV serostatus were compiled together with the repertoire data. A later genetic analysis took genome-wide SNP genotypes for 398 of the 666 donors and used that subset as a discovery cohort. All discovery cohort repertoires had been generated on a single sequencing platform. HLA typing covered class I and class II loci at four-digit resolution. Typing coverage varied by locus: roughly 620-640 donors for A, B, C, DRB1 and DQB1; approximately 560 for DQA1; around 570 for DPA1; more than 450 for DPB1. Roughly 5 DR-DQ haplotypes were handled as single units for association and clustering, since linkage in the cohort was strong. Among some 400 genotyped donors of the cohort, an average of roughly 230,000 unique TCR beta nucleotide sequences was sequenced per donor, of which roughly 18% were non-productive. What the work shows at the level of the full study, not this receptor alone: According to a later analysis, most CMV-associated TCR beta chains appeared to be HLA-restricted, and the HLA associations seemed to be driven largely by CMV exposure. A later genetic analysis associated a missense DCLRE1C variant with V-gene and J-gene trimming of TCR beta chains, and an independent cohort replicated the association. In an earlier analysis of around 600 of the donors, most TCR beta V segments were observed in productive rearrangements about 90% or about 30% of the time, broadly matching IMGT annotations. The classifier was reported to diagnose cytomegalovirus status with high specificity and sensitivity in both the original and validation cohorts. A later analysis reported that several top co-occurrence clusters appeared linked to parvovirus B19, influenza, CMV and Epstein-Barr virus. In vitro tests confirmed that a few of the cytomegalovirus-associated TCR beta chains recognize cytomegalovirus antigens. This cohort had only TCR beta chains sequenced, and the lack of alpha or paired-chain data limited which features could be detected. When HLA alleles, especially DR and DQ, strongly co-occurred, TCR associations were difficult to assign to individual alleles. Because counts were too low, about 18 rarely observed V segments, including chromosome 9 orphons, were excluded from the earlier analysis of 587 of the donors. A later genetic analysis reported fewer N-insertions in productive TCRs among donors in an Asian-associated ancestry cluster than the roughly 690-donor mean. A total of 150 or so TCR beta chains were listed by the study as associated with cytomegalovirus. A later analysis associated some 17,000 TCR beta sequences with specific HLA alleles at a false discovery rate of 0.05. Sequencing depth was assumed to be roughly uniform across donors in the presence/absence analyses, though that assumption may not hold. Correlated functional status among segregating V segments might reflect linkage disequilibrium, but an unknown experimental factor could not be ruled out. A further reported finding was that TCR beta sequences accurately predicted the HLA-A and HLA-B alleles for most subjects in the first cohort. A later analysis found that HLA-associated TCR beta chains were more clonally expanded and had lower generation probabilities than equally common non-associated chains. For the cohort, immune exposure information was limited to CMV serostatus. The authors suggested that the approach could potentially be extended to other disease states and immunological phenotypes. HLA typing was unavailable for some donors at each locus, so association tests used only the typed subset. Some IMGT-functional V segments, including TRBV6-2 and TRBV6-3, could not be distinguished by the 87-base-pair reads and were therefore excluded. Across donors, most TCR sequences were observed very rarely, whereas some public TCRs were present in many individuals. In a later analysis, TCR association rates were found to vary across HLA loci, with the most associated TCRs seen for DRB1 alleles and the fewest for HLA-C alleles. The sequencing pipeline was judged likely to have produced a cluster of highly shared sequence variants as a technical artifact.

Receptor libraries were prepared by the immunoSEQ multiplex PCR assay. The multiplex PCR relied on a mix of 60 forward primers for TCR Vbeta segments and 13 reverse primers for TCR Jbeta segments. Amplification of the CDR3 region of rearranged TCR beta genes was performed with a multiplex PCR assay on genomic DNA. The amplified TCR beta libraries were sequenced on the Illumina HiSeq System as 87-base-pair reads. On the authors' methods: Across the 670 or so repertoires, a later analysis counted tens of millions of unique TCR beta chains, around 11 million of which were shared by at least two donors. Raw reads were error-corrected and collapsed into unique sequences with a nearest-neighbor algorithm that merged closely related sequences to remove PCR and sequencing errors. CDR3 sequences were aligned to IMGT reference sequences to assign V, D and J gene segments. For a sequence to be retained, a match of at least six nucleotides to both a V gene segment and a J gene segment was required. A rearrangement counted as productive if the CDR3 had no stop codons and remained in frame with V and J, and every other rearrangement counted as non-productive. Following IMGT convention, CDR3 was defined as the stretch from the second conserved V-encoded cysteine to the conserved J-encoded phenylalanine. Sequences without an unambiguous match to a single V gene segment were excluded from the earlier analysis of about 600 of the donors. An earlier analysis of some 500 of the donors classified V segments as functional when productive rearrangements were above 56.7% and as segregating when the standard deviation between donors was above 5%. A statistical classification framework was built for diagnosing cytomegalovirus status from the catalog of TCR beta chain sequences. V and J gene assignment, in a later analysis, came from comparing TCR nucleotide sequences with IMGT/GENE-DB human TR gene sequences. Using the TCRdist pipeline, a later analysis assigned CDR3 sequences along with most-parsimonious VDJ recombination scenarios. In a later analysis, each TCR beta chain was defined by its CDR3 amino acid sequence together with its V-gene family, and reads without a unique V-gene family were excluded. A later analysis removed 500 to 650 highly shared, low-generation-probability nucleotide sequences to deal with suspected cross-contamination and a sequencing artifact. In a later analysis, a clonal expansion index was calculated for each public chain from normalized within-repertoire ranks of inferred template counts. Generation probabilities in a later analysis came from a VDJ recombination model fitted to out-of-frame rearrangements, and those results were checked against IGoR. In a later analysis, hypergeometric tests were used to score TCR-TCR, TCR-HLA and TCR-CMV co-occurrence, with a repertoire-size bias correction applied to TCR pairs. A later analysis estimated false discovery rates by permuting HLA or CMV assignments 20 times. In a later analysis, co-occurring TCRs were grouped with DBSCAN, and TCRdist sequence similarity was added when clustering was performed within HLA-allele-positive subsets. Repertoires with fewer than 30,000 or more than 120,000 public chains, plus five repertoires with anomalous nucleotide sharing, were excluded from co-occurrence clustering. Drawn from immuneACCESS, this table holds only the in-frame rearrangements with V and J called that TCRdb kept. Clones are partly lost; checked studies trace under half to an unresolved V gene and leave the rest unexplained. The V and J calls and clone size were taken over from that table, and D and trimming were inferred from the DNA. The sample table holds about 120,000 clones, of which 60% to 80% were seen once. The ten largest account for about 1.5% of the sample.

The CDR3 spans 15 residues, from the cysteine through the phenylalanine. Only the CDR3 DNA is retained, 45 bases long and in frame from the first base. At the junction V is shortened by 5 bases and J by 4 bases; bases outside the gene matches: 8. The CDR1 and CDR2 encoded by the germline V gene are MDHEN and SYDVKM. The cohort was made up of 650 to 700 healthy bone marrow donors. Cohort members were all nominally healthy when sampled, although unrecorded immune exposures were likely present. The donor tested CMV seronegative and was one of the 352 seronegative cohort members. A peripheral blood sample was collected from each donor, and TCR beta sequencing was performed on peripheral blood mononuclear cells. Genomic DNA was extracted from the blood cell samples with the Qiagen DNeasy Blood Extraction Kit.

The rearrangement joined TRBV28 to TRBJ1-5, with TRBD1 matching 7 junction bases. The clonotype originates from a female donor in good health and CMV-seronegative. The sequenced sample consisted of PBMCs. For the CDR3, the sequence is CASSPLGTENQPQHF. The base sequence is TGTGCCAGCAGTCCCTTGGGGACAGAAAATCAGCCCCAGCATTTT.